The 28 T cell receptor beta chains below come from one sample, sequenced in a study of patients and donors after allogeneic stem cell transplantation. TCRdb redid the calling of the RT-PCR reads with MiXCR, one entry per CDR3 protein. Of 390,000 or so distinct CDR3 sequences detected, under 20% appear once; the ten largest clones hold less than 8.5%. The source material was blood, either unsorted or a sorted T cell fraction (not recorded which). These receptors were taken from a human donor who was either an allogeneic HSCT recipient or a stem cell or donor lymphocyte infusion donor (not recorded which). It is not recorded whose cells these are; they may come from a transplant donor.

This clonotype appeared many times. The chain has TRBV12-3 or TRBV12-4 and TRBJ2-2, with 8 bases identical to TRBD1. The CDR3 contains 15 residues. J was trimmed by 6 bases and V by 6 bases; bases with no gene match: 9. CDR3: CASRHRGKTAGELFF. For the CDR3, the DNA is TGTGCCAGCAGGCACAGGGGGAAAACCGCCGGGGAGCTGTTTTTT.

This clonotype was found a few times. The chain is built from TRBV9 and TRBJ2-1, with TRBD2 matching over 8 bases. Losses at the gene ends were 0 bases for V and 5 bases for J; bases not matched to a gene: 4. The CDR3 spans 15 residues. Germline values: CDR1 SGDLS, CDR2 YYNGEE. CDR3: CASSVVSGAHNEQFF. The CDR3, as DNA: TGTGCCAGCAGCGTAGTTAGCGGGGCTCACAATGAGCAGTTCTTC.

CDR3 loop: CASSRWRGGQETQYF. The CDR3 DNA sequence: TGTGCCAGCAGCCGCTGGCGGGGGGGACAAGAGACCCAGTACTTC. The chain combines TRBV3-1 with TRBJ2-5; 9 bases are shared with TRBD2. Germline loops: CDR1 LGHDT, CDR2 YNNKEL (reference sequence). The CDR3 extends over 15 amino acids. V lost 4 bases and J lost 2; bases outside the gene matches: 5.

This clonotype was observed a few times. The chain is built from TRBV20-1 and TRBJ1-1; 10 nucleotides align to TRBD1. The CDR3 has 14 residues. CDR1 is DFQATT and CDR2 is SNEGSKA in the germline V gene (reference sequence). V lost 5 bases, J lost 5 bases, and 8 bases stayed unmatched. CDR3 residues: CSAPRPDRGTEAFF. The CDR3, as DNA: TGCAGTGCTCCACGGCCGGACAGGGGGACTGAAGCTTTCTTT.

This clonotype appeared a few times. The rearrangement uses TRBV10-3 and TRBJ1-3; D is unclear. Germline values: CDR1 ENHRY, CDR2 SYGVKD. V lost 6 bases and J 5 bases, leaving 8 bases between the germline ends. The CDR3 runs to 12 residues. This CDR3 reads CAISEGRNTIYF. The CDR3 nucleotides read TGTGCCATCAGCGAGGGCCGAAACACCATATATTTT.

The chain employs TRBV10-3 and TRBJ1-1; D perhaps matches TRBD1 (5 bases). The germline gives CDR1 ENHRY, CDR2 SYGVKD. V lost 3 bases and J lost 5, with 10 bases in between. This CDR3 is built from 13 residues. Here the CDR3 DNA reads TGTGCCATCAGTGACCTAAGACAGACTGAAGCTTTCTTT. Translating gives CAISDLRQTEAFF.

This clonotype was seen a single time. The CDR3 carries no conserved terminal phenylalanine or tryptophan, so it likely arises from a read error. V and J are TRBV9 and TRBJ2-3; D unresolved. V lost 0 bases to trimming and J lost 5 bases, with 10 bases between them. The CDR3 extends over 14 amino acids. Per the germline V gene, CDR1 is SGDLS and CDR2 is YYNGEE. CDR3 in amino acids: CASSVGLGRDTQYL. The CDR3 DNA follows: TGTGCCAGCAGCGTAGGGCTGGGCCGAGATACGCAGTATCTT.

This clonotype was counted ten times or more. V is TRBV27 and J is TRBJ1-2; D is possibly TRBD1 (5 bases). The germline V gene encodes CDR1 MNHEY and CDR2 SMNVEV (reference sequence). CDR3 size: 14 residues. The ends were cut back, 3 bases at V and 6 bases at J, with 14 bases in the middle. The CDR3 coding sequence is TGTGCCAGCAGTTTCTCTCCAGCCAGGGATGGCTACACCTTC. The encoded protein is CASSFSPARDGYTF.

This clonotype was detected only a few times. This chain links TRBV5-6 with TRBJ2-5, with 10 positions matching TRBD1. The length of the CDR3 is 14 residues. Germline CDR1 and CDR2: SGHDT and YYEEEE. Germline trimming cut 4 bases from V and 5 bases from J; bases unmatched to any gene: 5. CDR3 nucleotides: TGTGCCAGCAGCAGGGACAGGGGCGGGGAGACCCAGTACTTC. It yields the protein CASSRDRGGETQYF. Based on the CDR3 plus reference TRBV5-6 and TRBJ2-5, the full variable domain is DAGVTQSPTHLIKTRGQQVTLRCSPKSGHDTVSWYQQALGQGPQFIFQYYEEEERQRGNFPDRFSGHQFPNYSSELNVNALLLGDSALYLCASSRDRGGETQYFGPGTRLLVL.

The J gene is TRBJ2-2, the V gene TRBV12-5; 10 bases fit TRBD1. V lost 6 bases to trimming and J lost 5 bases; unmatched junction nucleotides: 3. This CDR3 spans 14 amino acids. Germline values: CDR1 LGHNT, CDR2 FRNRAP. DNA for the CDR3: TGTGCTAGTGGGAGGACAGGGGGGACCGGGGAGCTGTTTTTT. Residues: CASGRTGGTGELFF.

This clonotype was found a few times. This chain links TRBV5-6 with TRBJ2-3, with 10 bases that match TRBD2. This CDR3 has 15 amino acids. The ends lost 4 bases at V and 5 bases at J; junction bases unmatched: 7. Germline CDR1 SGHDT, CDR2 YYEEEE. CDR3 residues: CASSRRTSGGDTQYF. Written as DNA, the CDR3 is TGTGCCAGCAGCCGCCGGACTAGCGGTGGAGATACGCAGTATTTT.

This clonotype was seen more than once but under ten times. The genes are TRBV4-3 and TRBJ1-6; the match to TRBD1 covers 9 bases. Trimming took 2 bases from V and 10 from J; bases not matched to a gene: 9. This CDR3 contains 16 residues. In germline, CDR1 is LGHNA, CDR2 YSLEER. Here the CDR3 DNA reads TGCGCCAGCAGCCAAACATCGGGACAGGGTTTCTCACCCCTCCACTTT. Its translation is CASSQTSGQGFSPLHF.

V usage is TRBV18 and J usage is TRBJ2-1; D may be TRBD2 (6 bases). Per germline, CDR1 KGHSH and CDR2 LQKENI. The CDR3 consists of 13 residues. Trimming removed 2 bases from V and 7 bases from J, with 9 bases in between. CDR3 in amino acids: CASSPTGRNEQFF. The CDR3 region has the DNA TGTGCCAGCTCACCAACGGGGAGGAATGAGCAGTTCTTC.

The table lists this clonotype with a few counts. The rearrangement links TRBV20-1 to TRBJ1-2, with D maybe TRBD1 (5 bases). The germline V gene has CDR1 DFQATT and CDR2 SNEGSKA (reference sequence). This CDR3 has 15 residues. Trimming took off 1 base at V and 6 bases at J, with 18 bases between the two ends. The CDR3 DNA reads TGCAGTGCTAGAGGGCAGGCGGACATAGGCAATGGCTACACCTTC. It translates to CSARGQADIGNGYTF.

This clonotype occurred a few times. The chain links TRBV5-1 to TRBJ2-5; D is ambiguous. V was clipped by 2 bases and J by 2 bases, with 10 bases between them. Germline V CDR1 and CDR2: SGHRS, YFSETQ. This CDR3 is 14 amino acids long. The CDR3 bases are TGCGCCAGCAGCTTCCAGGACCAGCAAGAGACCCAGTACTTC. Translation gives CASSFQDQQETQYF.

The rearrangement links TRBV9 to TRBJ2-2; 7 bases are a match to TRBD2. The J segment lost 1 base and the V segment lost 3 bases, leaving 3 bases of the junction unmatched. The CDR3 has 15 residues. The germline V gene has CDR1 SGDLS and CDR2 YYNGEE. The CDR3 DNA sequence: TGTGCCAGCAGCGCCGGGGGGAAGAACACCGGGGAGCTGTTTTTT. It translates to CASSAGGKNTGELFF.

The CDR3 sequence is CASSYDTPLGTGELFF. DNA of the CDR3: TGTGCCAGCAGTTACGACACCCCTCTGGGCACCGGGGAGCTGTTTTTT. V and J are TRBV12-3 or TRBV12-4 and TRBJ2-2, with unresolved D. CDR3 size: 16 residues. The ends were cut back, 4 bases at V and 4 bases at J, with 16 bases in the middle.

V gene TRBV6-5 combines with J gene TRBJ1-5; D is ambiguous. Trimming left V 2 bases short and J 4 bases short, with 9 bases between. The CDR3 length is 14 residues. CDR1 is MNHEY, CDR2 SVGAGI, per germline. CDR3 loop: CASSYARNNQPQHF. CDR3 in DNA: TGTGCCAGCAGTTACGCCAGAAATAATCAGCCCCAGCATTTT.

Ten or more counts support this clonotype. J is TRBJ2-3 and V is TRBV15; unclear D gene. V shed 5 bases and J shed 6 bases, with 9 bases lying between them. Germline V gives CDR1 LNHNV, CDR2 YYDKDF (reference sequence). CDR3 length: 12 amino acids. The CDR3 spells CATSLESDTQYF. The CDR3 bases are TGTGCCACCAGCCTCGAGTCGGATACGCAGTATTTT.

This sequence joins TRBV12-3 or TRBV12-4 and TRBJ1-4; possible D gene TRBD1, 5 bases. CDR3 length equals 16 residues. The V gene lost 4 bases and the J gene lost 0 bases, with 12 bases spanning the gap. The CDR3 bases are TGTGCCAGCAGTTCCCAGACAGCCGCAACTAATGAAAAACTGTTTTTT. The encoded protein is CASSSQTAATNEKLFF.

Only a few counts were recorded for this clonotype. This chain connects TRBV7-8 to TRBJ1-6; weak D call: TRBD1 (5 bases). Per the germline V gene, CDR1 is SGHVS and CDR2 is FQNEAQ. This CDR3 is 13 amino acids long. The V end was cut by 8 bases, the J end by 7 bases, with 12 bases between. CDR3 sequence (DNA): TGTGCCAGCCTCCAGGGAGGCAATTCACCCCTCCACTTT. Residues: CASLQGGNSPLHF.

This clonotype was counted many times. CDR3: CASSLGGREQYF. The DNA of the CDR3 is TGTGCCAGCAGCTTAGGCGGCAGGGAGCAGTACTTC. The V gene is TRBV7-9, the J gene TRBJ2-7; D not resolved. The V and J ends lost 1 base and 7 bases respectively, with 8 bases between them. Germline V gene sequence: CDR1 SEHNR, CDR2 FQNEAQ (reference sequence). The CDR3 has 12 residues. Filled out from reference TRBV7-9 and TRBJ2-7, the complete variable domain reads DTGVSQNPRHKITKRGQNVTFRCDPISEHNRLYWYRQTLGQGPEFLTYFQNEAQLEKSRLLSDRFSAERPKGSFSTLEIQRTEQGDSAMYLCASSLGGREQYFGPGTRLTVT.

This clonotype was observed a few times. The rearrangement links TRBV24-1 to TRBJ2-1, with TRBD1 matching over 8 bases. Germline V lookup: CDR1 KGHDR, CDR2 SFDVKD. This CDR3 comprises 14 residues. J gave up 7 bases and V 2 bases, and 3 bases lay outside the gene matches. This chain's CDR3 is CATSDSGGGNEQFF. The CDR3 region has the DNA TGTGCCACCAGTGATTCAGGGGGCGGGAATGAGCAGTTCTTC.

The chain uses TRBV12-3 or TRBV12-4 and TRBJ2-2, with 8 positions matching TRBD1. The trim removed 5 bases at V and 1 base at J, leaving 6 bases unmatched. This CDR3 contains 16 residues. In nucleotides, the CDR3 is TGTGCCAGCAGTCCCCGCACAGGGGGGAACACCGGGGAGCTGTTTTTT. Protein sequence: CASSPRTGGNTGELFF.

This clonotype was counted at least ten times. V usage is TRBV12-3 or TRBV12-4 and J usage is TRBJ2-1, with a tentative D call TRBD2 (5 bases). This CDR3 comprises 13 residues. Trimming took 3 bases from V and 6 from J, leaving 9 bases between them. The CDR3 sequence is CASSFGLSNEQFF. The CDR3 bases are TGTGCCAGCAGTTTCGGACTCTCCAATGAGCAGTTCTTC.

The sample holds a few counts of this clonotype. The rearrangement joins TRBV28 to TRBJ2-1; 8 bases line up with TRBD2. This CDR3 comprises 14 residues. J gave up 7 bases and V 8 bases, and 10 bases lay outside the gene matches. Germline V gives CDR1 MDHEN, CDR2 SYDVKM. The CDR3 DNA sequence: TGTGCCAGCGAGGGCGCGGGAGGTTGGAATGAGCAGTTCTTC. It codes for CASEGAGGWNEQFF.

This chain links TRBV2 with TRBJ2-7, with TRBD2 identical over 8 bases. CDR1 is SNHLY, CDR2 FYNNEI, per germline. V lost 2 bases and J lost 2; bases outside the gene matches: 8. The CDR3 loop spans 16 amino acids. CDR3 region: CASSEWVAGGPYEQYF. DNA of the CDR3: TGTGCCAGCAGTGAATGGGTGGCGGGGGGACCCTACGAGCAGTACTTC.

As regards this clonotype: A much larger clone is a single base away; this may be a read error. The chain carries TRBV5-1 and TRBJ2-2; 9 bases align to TRBD2. The V segment lost 3 bases and the J segment 3 bases; nucleotides outside the gene matches: 3. The germline CDR1 and CDR2 sequences are SGHRS and YFSETQ. The length of the CDR3 is 15 residues. CDR3 sequence: CASSSSGMYTGELFF. Written as DNA, the CDR3 is TGCGCCAGCAGCTCTAGCGGGATGTACACCGGGGAGCTGTTTTTT.